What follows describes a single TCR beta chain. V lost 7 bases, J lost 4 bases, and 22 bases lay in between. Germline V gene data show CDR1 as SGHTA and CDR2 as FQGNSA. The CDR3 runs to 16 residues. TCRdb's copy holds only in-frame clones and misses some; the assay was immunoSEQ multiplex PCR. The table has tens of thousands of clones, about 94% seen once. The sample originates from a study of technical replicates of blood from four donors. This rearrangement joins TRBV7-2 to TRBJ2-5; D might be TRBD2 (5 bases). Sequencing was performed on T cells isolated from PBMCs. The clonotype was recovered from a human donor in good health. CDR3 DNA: TGTGCCAGCACCTTTACTATGCCGGGCCTAGCAGAGACCCAGTACTTC. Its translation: CASTFTMPGLAETQYF.